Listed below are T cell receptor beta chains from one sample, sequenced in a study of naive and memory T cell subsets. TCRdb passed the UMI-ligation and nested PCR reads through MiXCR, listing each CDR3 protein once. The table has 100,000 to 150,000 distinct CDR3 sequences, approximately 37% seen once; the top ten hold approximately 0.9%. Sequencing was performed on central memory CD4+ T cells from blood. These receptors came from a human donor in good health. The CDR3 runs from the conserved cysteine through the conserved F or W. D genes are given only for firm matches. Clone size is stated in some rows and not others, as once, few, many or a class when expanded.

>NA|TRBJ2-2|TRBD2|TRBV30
TGTGCCTGGAGTCCTAGCGGGATGTACGTGGCGGACACCGGGGAGCTGTTTTTT
CAWSPSGMYVADTGELFF
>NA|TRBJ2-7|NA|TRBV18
TGTGCCAGCTCACCAGGGTCCTACGAGCAGTACTTC
CASSPGSYEQYF
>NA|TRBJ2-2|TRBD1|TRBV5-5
TGTGCCAGCAGCACTCGGACAGGGGGCATCGGCGGGGAGCTGTTTTTT
CASSTRTGGIGGELFF
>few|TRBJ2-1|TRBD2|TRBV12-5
TGTGCTAGTGCCGGGGGACTAGCGAGTGGCAATGAGCAGTTCTTC
CASAGGLASGNEQFF
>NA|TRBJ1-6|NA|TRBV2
TGTGCCAGCACCAGGGTAGTGAATTCACCCCTCCACTTT
CASTRVVNSPLHF
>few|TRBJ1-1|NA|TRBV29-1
TGCAGCGCTACACAGGGTATGGGAACTGAAGCTTTCTTT
CSATQGMGTEAFF
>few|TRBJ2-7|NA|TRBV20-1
TGCAGTGCTGGGGGGGGCAGGTACTACGAGCAGTACTTC
CSAGGGRYYEQYF
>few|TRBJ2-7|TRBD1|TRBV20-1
TGCAGTGCTAGAGATCTTGACAGGGGTTCCTACGAGCAGTACTTC
CSARDLDRGSYEQYF
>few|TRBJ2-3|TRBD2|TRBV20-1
TGCAGTGCTGGACCGGGACTAGCGGTCGATACGCAGTATTTT
CSAGPGLAVDTQYF
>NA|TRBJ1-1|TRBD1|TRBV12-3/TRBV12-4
TGTGCCAGCAGGAATCAACAGGGGTACGCTTTCTTT
CASRNQQGYAFF
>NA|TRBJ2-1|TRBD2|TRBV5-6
TGTGCCAGCAGCTTTGGACTAGCGGGAGCCAAGATCGGGGATGAGCAGTTCTTC
CASSFGLAGAKIGDEQFF
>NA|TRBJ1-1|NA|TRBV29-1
TGCAGCGTTGGGGTCGTTGGGGCCGTCACTGAAGCTTTCTTT
CSVGVVGAVTEAFF
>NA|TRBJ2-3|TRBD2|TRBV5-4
TGTGCCAGCAGCCTAAGGGGACTAGCGGTCACAGATACGCAGTATTTT
CASSLRGLAVTDTQYF
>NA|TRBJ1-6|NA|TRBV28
TGTGCCAGCAGTCCCCGATCGAGCTCCTATAATTCACCCCTCCACTTT
CASSPRSSSYNSPLHF
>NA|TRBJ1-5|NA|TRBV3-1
TGTGCCAGCAGCCAAGATAGCGGGGGTTTTCAGCCCCAGCATTTT
CASSQDSGGFQPQHF
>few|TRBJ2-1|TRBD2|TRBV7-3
TGTGCCAGCAGCTTAGGGTGGACTAGCGGGCCCAGCTCCTACAATGAGCAGTTCTTC
CASSLGWTSGPSSYNEQFF
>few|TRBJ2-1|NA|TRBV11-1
TGTGCCAGCAGCTTAGTTTCCGGACTCAAGCAGTTCTTC
CASSLVSGLKQFF
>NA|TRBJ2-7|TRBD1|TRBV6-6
TGTGCCAGCAGTTTACAAGGGACAGGGTACGAGCAGTACTTC
CASSLQGTGYEQYF
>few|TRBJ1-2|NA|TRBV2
TGTGCCAGCAGGGTGGCATTAAGAAACTATGGCTACACCTTC
CASRVALRNYGYTF
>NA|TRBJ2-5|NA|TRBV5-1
TGCGCCAGCAGCTTGGACCAAGAGACCCAGTACTTC
CASSLDQETQYF
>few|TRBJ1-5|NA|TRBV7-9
TGTGCCAGCAGCGACGGACAGTATAGCAATCAGCCCCAGCATTTT
CASSDGQYSNQPQHF
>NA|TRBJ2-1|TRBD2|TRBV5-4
TGTGCCAGCAGCTCCCCGACTAGCGGGATAGGCAATGAGCAGTTCTTC
CASSSPTSGIGNEQFF
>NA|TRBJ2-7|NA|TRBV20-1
TGCAGTGCTAGGGCCGAGACCCTCCCCTACGAGCAGTACTTC
CSARAETLPYEQYF
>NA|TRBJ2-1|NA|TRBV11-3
TGTGCCAGCAGCCGGGGATGGGGTGAGCAGTTCTTC
CASSRGWGEQFF
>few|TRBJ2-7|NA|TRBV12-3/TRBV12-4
TGTGCCAGCAGTTCTAGACATCTTAGGACCTACGAGCAGTACTTC
CASSSRHLRTYEQYF
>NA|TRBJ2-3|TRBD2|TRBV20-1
TGCAGTGCTTACGGACTAGCCGGGGGGACAGATACGCAGTATTTT
CSAYGLAGGTDTQYF
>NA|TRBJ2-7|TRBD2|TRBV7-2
TGTGCCAGCAGCTTAGGGCTAGCGGGACGCAACGAGCAGTACTTC
CASSLGLAGRNEQYF
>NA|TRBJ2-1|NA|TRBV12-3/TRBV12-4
TGTGCCAGCAGTCCCCTAGAGTATGAGCAGTTCTTC
CASSPLEYEQFF
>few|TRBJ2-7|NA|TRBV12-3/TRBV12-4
TGTGCCAGCAGTTCGTCGTGGAACAGGGACGAGCAGTACTTC
CASSSSWNRDEQYF
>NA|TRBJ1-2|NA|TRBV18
TGTGCCAGCTCACCAAACGGAGCTAACTATGGCTACACCTTC
CASSPNGANYGYTF
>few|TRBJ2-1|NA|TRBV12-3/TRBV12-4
TGTGCCATCGGGGTGGGCTCCTACAATGAGCAGTTCTTC
CAIGVGSYNEQFF
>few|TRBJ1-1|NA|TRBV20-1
TGCAGTGCTAGAGAGGGGAACAGGGTAAACGCTGAAGCTTTCTTT
CSAREGNRVNAEAFF
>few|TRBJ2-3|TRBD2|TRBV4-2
TGTGCCAGCAGCCCGACTAGCGGGAGAGGGACAGATACGCAGTATTTT
CASSPTSGRGTDTQYF
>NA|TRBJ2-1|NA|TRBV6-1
TGTGCCAGCAGTGCCGGATTTTGGGGAAATGAGCAGTTCTTC
CASSAGFWGNEQFF
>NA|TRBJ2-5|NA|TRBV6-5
TGTGCCAGCAGACCGTCTGCTAGCGTCATGGGGCAAGAGACCCAGTACTTC
CASRPSASVMGQETQYF
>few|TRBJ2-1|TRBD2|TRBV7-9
TGTGCCAGCAGCCAATGGACTAGCGGGACGAACAATGAGCAGTTCTTC
CASSQWTSGTNNEQFF
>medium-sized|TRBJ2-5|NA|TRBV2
TGTGCCAGCAGTGAAGAACTTCTGGCGGAGACCCAGTACTTC
CASSEELLAETQYF
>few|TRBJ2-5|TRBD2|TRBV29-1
TGCAGCGTTGTGACTAGCCCGCGAGAGACCCAGTACTTC
CSVVTSPRETQYF
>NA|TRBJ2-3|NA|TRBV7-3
TGTGCCAGCAGCTCCACAGGGTTGAGCACAGATACGCAGTATTTT
CASSSTGLSTDTQYF